Below, 26 T cell receptor beta chains from the same sample are listed, as sequenced in a study of cytomegalovirus exposure and HLA in healthy donors. The PCR employed 60 Vbeta primers together with 13 Jbeta primers. Libraries were prepared by immunoSEQ multiplex PCR; TCRdb keeps only in-frame clonotypes and omits some of them. This sample yields fewer than 110,000 clones, of which 76% are seen a single time; about 2% belongs to the top ten. Sequenced: PBMCs. Receptors originate from a man younger than 35 in good health and CMV-seronegative.

The V and J genes are TRBV7-2 and TRBJ2-7; no firm D call. This CDR3 spans 14 amino acids. Trimming shortened V by 5 bases and J by 0 bases, and 11 bases separated the two germline ends. CDR1 is SGHTA and CDR2 is FQGNSA in the germline V gene. CDR3 nucleotide sequence: TGTGCCAGCAGCCAAATCAGGCGCTCCTACGAGCAGTACTTC. Its protein product is CASSQIRRSYEQYF.

The rearrangement links TRBV19 to TRBJ2-7, with a tentative D call TRBD2 (5 bases). The germline gives CDR1 LNHDA, CDR2 SQIVND (reference sequence). V lost 6 bases and J lost 4, with 13 bases in between. This CDR3 spans 13 amino acids. In DNA, the CDR3 is TGTGCCAGTAGCCGAGGCTCGGGATACGAGCAGTACTTC. It is translated as CASSRGSGYEQYF. Together with reference TRBV19 and TRBJ2-7, the CDR3 gives the full variable domain: DGGITQSPKYLFRKEGQNVTLSCEQNLNHDAMYWYRQDPGQGLRLIYYSQIVNDFQKGDIAEGYSVSREKKESFPLTVTSAQKNPTAFYLCASSRGSGYEQYFGPGTRLTVT.

J is TRBJ1-6 and V is TRBV27; D is perhaps TRBD1 (6 bases). Per the germline V gene, CDR1 is MNHEY and CDR2 is SMNVEV (reference sequence). Trimming stripped 11 bases from V and 0 bases from J, with 14 bases between. The CDR3 sequence is 15 residues long. The CDR3 coding sequence is TGTGCCGCCAGGGGCGCTGGCTCCTATAATTCACCCCTCCACTTT. This translates into CAARGAGSYNSPLHF.

The chain links TRBV5-6 to TRBJ1-5; the D gene is possibly TRBD1 (6 bases). The CDR3 length is 15 residues. Germline CDR1 reads SGHDT; CDR2 reads YYEEEE. Trimming took 2 bases from V and 6 from J, leaving 15 bases between them. The CDR3 spells CASSFRGARSQPQHF. For the CDR3, the DNA is TGTGCCAGCAGCTTTCGGGGGGCGCGAAGTCAGCCCCAGCATTTT. The variable domain in full, with the rest retrieved from reference TRBV5-6 and TRBJ1-5, is DAGVTQSPTHLIKTRGQQVTLRCSPKSGHDTVSWYQQALGQGPQFIFQYYEEEERQRGNFPDRFSGHQFPNYSSELNVNALLLGDSALYLCASSFRGARSQPQHFGDGTRLSIL.

The chain carries TRBV7-8 and TRBJ2-7, with TRBD1 matching 7 bases. The V and J ends lost 5 bases and 6 bases, in that order; junction bases with no gene match: 16. The V gene's germline CDR1 is SGHVS and CDR2 FQNEAQ. The CDR3 runs 16 residues. The CDR3 bases are TGTGCCAGCAGCCAGAGTTTTAGGAAGGGGGCGGGCGAGCAGTACTTC. This gives the protein CASSQSFRKGAGEQYF.

This clone has only a few counts. The rearrangement links TRBV25-1 to TRBJ2-3; 10 bases agree with TRBD2. CDR3 length: 17 amino acids. V dropped 2 bases and J dropped 1; count of bases not matched to a gene: 6. Germline lookup yields CDR1 MGHDK and CDR2 SYGVNS. The CDR3 protein is CASSESGGAGRTDTQYF. The DNA for the CDR3 is TGTGCCAGCAGTGAAAGCGGGGGGGCAGGACGCACAGATACGCAGTATTTT.

The rearrangement uses TRBV7-3 and TRBJ2-7; 8 bases agree with TRBD1. CDR3 length: 12 amino acids. With V trimmed by 4 bases and J by 6 bases, 2 bases remained unmatched. CDR1 is SGHTA, CDR2 FQGTGA, per germline. The CDR3 nucleotides read TGTGCCAGCAGCTCGGGGACAGGCGAGCAGTACTTC. As protein: CASSSGTGEQYF.

The chain couples TRBV14 to TRBJ2-7; D is ambiguous. The CDR3 length is 11 residues. Germline values: CDR1 SGHDN, CDR2 FVKESK. The V end was cut by 3 bases, the J end by 3 bases, with 3 bases between. CDR3 in amino acids: CASSQYYEQYF. CDR3 bases: TGTGCCAGCAGCCAGTACTACGAGCAGTACTTC. The full variable domain, with the rest looked up from reference TRBV14 and TRBJ2-7, is EAGVTQFPSHSVIEKGQTVTLRCDPISGHDNLYWYRRVMGKEIKFLLHFVKESKQDESGMPNNRFLAERTGGTYSTLKVQPAELEDSGVYFCASSQYYEQYFGPGTRLTVT.

The rearrangement links TRBV27 to TRBJ2-5, with 8 bases identical to TRBD1. CDR1 is MNHEY and CDR2 is SMNVEV in the germline V gene (reference sequence). The CDR3 is made up of 13 amino acids. After removal of 10 bases from V and 1 base from J, the junction contained 5 bases not matched to a gene. As DNA, the CDR3 is TGTGCCACCTTAGACAGGGGCCAAGAGACCCAGTACTTC. Translated, it gives CATLDRGQETQYF.

The J gene is TRBJ1-4, the V gene TRBV10-3, with 12 bases matching TRBD1. The germline V gene has CDR1 ENHRY and CDR2 SYGVKD. This CDR3 comprises 14 residues. Trimming took 6 bases from V and 6 from J; bases not matched to a gene: 2. The DNA of the CDR3 is TGTGCCATCAGCGGGACAGGGGGCGATGAAAAACTGTTTTTT. Its protein product is CAISGTGGDEKLFF.

The rearrangement links TRBV6-6 to TRBJ2-7; 11 bases are a match to TRBD1. Germline V gene sequence: CDR1 MNHNY, CDR2 SVGAGI (reference sequence). V lost 6 bases, J lost 2 bases, and 3 bases stayed unmatched. The CDR3 consists of 14 residues. CDR3 nucleotides: TGTGCCAGCAGACGGGGACAGGGGGCCTACGAGCAGTACTTC. It is translated as CASRRGQGAYEQYF.

This clone has just a few counts. The chain employs TRBV7-2 and TRBJ1-1; possible D gene TRBD1, 5 bases. This CDR3 is 14 amino acids long. Germline values: CDR1 SGHTA, CDR2 FQGNSA. V was pared by 0 bases and J by 7 bases, with 12 bases between. The CDR3, as DNA: TGTGCCAGCAGCTTAGCGGGGGGGAAGGTTGAAGCTTTCTTT. Translating it yields CASSLAGGKVEAFF.

The rearrangement links TRBV7-2 to TRBJ2-2, with D uncertain. V lost 1 base and J 4 bases, leaving 4 bases between the germline ends. The CDR3 contains 13 residues. Germline V gene lookup returns CDR1 SGHTA and CDR2 FQGNSA. The CDR3 DNA sequence: TGTGCCAGCAGCTTAGGAGGCACCGGGGAGCTGTTTTTT. Its translation is CASSLGGTGELFF.

This chain links TRBV4-3 with TRBJ1-4; 9 bases map to TRBD1. Germline V CDR1 and CDR2: LGHNA, YSLEER. The V gene end was trimmed by 3 bases and the J gene end by 8 bases; junction bases not matched to a gene: 10. The CDR3 spans 16 residues. The CDR3 region has the DNA TGCGCCAGCAGCCAGTCCCACCGGGACAGGGAGGAAAAACTGTTTTTT. Its translation is CASSQSHRDREEKLFF.

The chain couples TRBV2 to TRBJ2-2; 8 nucleotides align to TRBD2. Germline V gives CDR1 SNHLY, CDR2 FYNNEI. This CDR3 region has 14 residues. The J segment lost 1 base and the V segment lost 5 bases, leaving 0 bases of the junction unmatched. This CDR3 is CASSTSGNTGELFF. The CDR3 coding sequence is TGTGCCAGCAGTACTAGCGGGAACACCGGGGAGCTGTTTTTT.

This sequence joins TRBV9 and TRBJ1-5; 7 nucleotides line up with TRBD1. The J segment lost 2 bases and the V segment lost 3 bases, leaving 2 bases of the junction unmatched. The CDR3 spans 14 residues. The germline V gene has CDR1 SGDLS and CDR2 YYNGEE. The CDR3 spells CASSETGGNQPQHF. In nucleotides, the CDR3 is TGTGCCAGCAGCGAAACAGGGGGCAATCAGCCCCAGCATTTT. Filled out from reference TRBV9 and TRBJ1-5, the complete variable domain reads DSGVTQTPKHLITATGQRVTLRCSPRSGDLSVYWYQQSLDQGLQFLIQYYNGEERAKGNILERFSAQQFPDLHSELNLSSLELGDSALYFCASSETGGNQPQHFGDGTRLSIL.

This clone was detected only once. The chain employs TRBV20-1 and TRBJ2-3, with no clear D. The CDR3 loop spans 11 amino acids. Germline CDR1 DFQATT, CDR2 SNEGSKA (reference sequence). V was trimmed by 4 bases and J by 4 bases, leaving 6 bases between them. The CDR3 coding sequence is TGCAGTGCTAATCGAGCAGATACGCAGTATTTT. Its translation: CSANRADTQYF.

This chain joins TRBV11-2 and TRBJ2-7, with D perhaps TRBD2 (6 bases). V lost 1 base and J lost 1, with 8 bases in between. This CDR3 has 14 amino acids. Germline V gives CDR1 SGHAT, CDR2 FQNNGV. The CDR3 DNA reads TGTGCCAGCAGCTTAGGCGCGGGGTCCTACGAGCAGTACTTC. Translation gives CASSLGAGSYEQYF.

This clone has only a few counts. Sequence at one end of the junction differs from germline and may be a read error. The chain is built from TRBV7-7 and TRBJ2-1; 9 positions agree with TRBD1. The CDR3 is 15 residues long. Germline lookup yields CDR1 SSHAT and CDR2 FNYEAQ (reference sequence). CDR3 bases: TGTGCTAGCAGCTTAGAAAGGACAGGGGCCAATGAGCAGTTCTTC. Residues: CASSLERTGANEQFF. The complete variable domain, with remaining parts taken from reference TRBV7-7 and TRBJ2-1, reads GAGVSQSPRYKVTKRGQDVTLRCDPISSHATLYWYQQALGQGPEFLTYFNYEAQPDKSGLPSDRFSAERPEGSISTLTIQRTEQRDSAMYRCASSLERTGANEQFFGPGTRLTVL.

The chain links TRBV2 to TRBJ1-1; TRBD1 aligns across 7 bases. Germline CDR1 is SNHLY and CDR2 is FYNNEI. V gave up 6 bases and J gave up 6 bases; unmatched junction bases: 10. This CDR3 has 14 amino acids. The CDR3 protein is CASSQGGPGAEAFF. In nucleotides, the CDR3 is TGTGCCAGCAGCCAGGGGGGCCCCGGGGCTGAAGCTTTCTTT.

The chain joins TRBV7-9 to TRBJ2-1; D remains ambiguous. The V and J ends lost 7 bases and 6 bases respectively, with 16 bases between them. CDR3 length: 14 amino acids. Germline V CDR1 and CDR2: SEHNR, FQNEAQ (reference sequence). CDR3 protein: CASNSYDPFNEQFF. CDR3 DNA sequence: TGTGCCAGCAACTCCTATGATCCGTTCAATGAGCAGTTCTTC.

The chain uses TRBV6-4 and TRBJ2-2; 10 bases match TRBD1. V shed 8 bases, J shed 4 bases, and the junction held 13 bases outside the gene matches. Germline loops: CDR1 MRHNA, CDR2 SNTAGT. The CDR3 covers 17 residues. The CDR3, as DNA: TGTGCCAGCTCCCCTACCCCCGGGACAGGGGCCACCGGGGAGCTGTTTTTT. The encoded protein is CASSPTPGTGATGELFF.

V usage is TRBV15 and J usage is TRBJ1-1; 7 nucleotides line up with TRBD1. Germline lookup yields CDR1 LNHNV and CDR2 YYDKDF (reference sequence). The trim removed 7 bases at V and 0 bases at J, leaving 5 bases unmatched. This CDR3 spans 14 amino acids. The CDR3 DNA sequence: TGTGCCACCAATCCGACAGGGATGAACACTGAAGCTTTCTTT. The encoded protein is CATNPTGMNTEAFF. The full variable domain, completed using reference TRBV15 and TRBJ1-1, is DAMVIQNPRYQVTQFGKPVTLSCSQTLNHNVMYWYQQKSSQAPKLLFHYYDKDFNNEADTPDNFQSRRPNTSFCFLDIRSPGLGDTAMYLCATNPTGMNTEAFFGQGTRLTVV.

The chain carries TRBV29-1 and TRBJ2-1; 10 bases align to TRBD1. The germline V gene has CDR1 SQVTM and CDR2 ANQGSEA. This CDR3 region has 14 residues. J gave up 7 bases and V 4 bases, and 7 bases lay outside the gene matches. CDR3 region: CSVVVLGQGNEQFF. The CDR3 DNA follows: TGCAGCGTTGTAGTCTTGGGACAGGGGAATGAGCAGTTCTTC.

The chain recombines TRBV2 with TRBJ1-2, with 8 bases fitting TRBD1. This CDR3 region has 12 residues. J gave up 8 bases and V 7 bases, and 6 bases lay outside the gene matches. Germline values: CDR1 SNHLY, CDR2 FYNNEI. CDR3 DNA sequence: TGTGCCAGCATTACCGGGACAGGAGGCTACACCTTC. This sequence encodes CASITGTGGYTF.

The chain employs TRBV25-1 and TRBJ2-7, with a weak D call TRBD1 (6 bases). V lost 4 bases to trimming and J lost 3 bases, with 16 bases between them. The CDR3 covers 15 residues. Germline V gives CDR1 MGHDK, CDR2 SYGVNS. The CDR3 sequence is CASSGRTASGYEQYF. CDR3 sequence (DNA): TGTGCCAGCAGTGGCCGGACAGCGTCGGGCTACGAGCAGTACTTC.